These T cell receptor beta chains were read from a single sample in a study of T-cell memory formation after mild COVID-19. One entry per CDR3 protein results from TCRdb running MiXCR on the 5' RACE reads. The sample has fewer than 150,000 distinct CDR3 sequences; more than 13% are singletons. Sequenced material: PBMCs or a T cell subset sorted from them (not recorded which). These receptors were taken from an adult woman who had mild COVID-19 (a few samples of this study predate the infection). Cell type and time point are not known. CDR3s include the opening cysteine and the closing phenylalanine or tryptophan. A D gene is named only where the DNA matches it firmly. Some rows mark clone size as missing; the rest say once, few, many or name a class of expanded clone.

J: TRBJ2-3
V: TRBV29-1
D: -
size: few
DNA: TGCAGCATAAAGCTTACCACAGATACGCAGTATTTT
CDR3: CSIKLTTDTQYF

J: TRBJ2-6
V: TRBV7-9
D: -
size: few
DNA: TGTGCCAGCAGCTTAGTCGTTGGGGCCAACGTCCTGACTTTC
CDR3: CASSLVVGANVLTF

J: TRBJ2-1
V: TRBV4-2
D: TRBD2
size: -
DNA: TGTGCCAGCAGCCAAGGGCGGGGACTAGTCAATGAGCAGTTCTTC
CDR3: CASSQGRGLVNEQFF

J: TRBJ1-5
V: TRBV3-1
D: -
size: once
DNA: TGTGCCAGCAGCCCCGGGGGGAGCTATCAGCCCCAGCATTTT
CDR3: CASSPGGSYQPQHF

J: TRBJ2-3
V: TRBV7-8
D: -
size: -
DNA: TGTGCCAGCAGCTTTTTAATAATGATCCAGGAAAACACAGATACGCAGTATTTT
CDR3: CASSFLIMIQENTDTQYF

J: TRBJ2-7
V: TRBV11-2
D: -
size: -
DNA: TGTGCCAGCAACCCCGGGGGTTGGGGCTCCTACGAGCAGTACTTC
CDR3: CASNPGGWGSYEQYF

J: TRBJ1-1
V: TRBV13
D: -
size: few
DNA: TGTGCCAGCAGCTTCCGAGTCACTGAAGCTTTCTTT
CDR3: CASSFRVTEAFF

J: TRBJ2-2
V: TRBV10-3
D: -
size: -
DNA: TGTGCCATCAGTGGACCTAGCGCCTTCACCGGGGAGCTGTTTTTT
CDR3: CAISGPSAFTGELFF

J: TRBJ2-3
V: TRBV12-3/TRBV12-4
D: -
size: many
DNA: TGTGCCAGCAGCTCCGGGGGCACAGATACGCAGTATTTT
CDR3: CASSSGGTDTQYF

J: TRBJ1-5
V: TRBV7-9
D: TRBD1
size: few
DNA: TGTGCCAGCAGCTCGGACAGGGATAGCAATCAGCCCCAGCATTTT
CDR3: CASSSDRDSNQPQHF

J: TRBJ2-7
V: TRBV25-1
D: TRBD1
size: few
DNA: TGTGCCAGCAGCTTCGGGACAGGGCCCTACGAGCAGTACTTC
CDR3: CASSFGTGPYEQYF

J: TRBJ2-1
V: TRBV4-1
D: -
size: -
DNA: TGCGCCAGCAGCCAAGATAAGGAGTTAGGGGCCTACAATGAGCAGTTCTTC
CDR3: CASSQDKELGAYNEQFF

J: TRBJ2-6
V: TRBV9
D: -
size: few
DNA: TGTGCCAGCAGCGTACGATGGCGGGGCGAATCTGGGGCCAACGTCCTGACTTTC
CDR3: CASSVRWRGESGANVLTF